The rows below give T cell receptor beta chains drawn from one sample of a study of CXCR3-negative and CXCR3-positive naive CD8 T cells. One entry per CDR3 protein, without DNA, is what TCRdb gives after re-calling the 5' RACE reads. This repertoire includes roughly 71,000 distinct CDR3 sequences. The sequenced sample consisted of naive CXCR3- CD8+ T cells from blood. These receptors all stem from a human donor in good health. Some clones in this sample may be carry-over from other donors' samples. Each CDR3 is given with its conserved first and last residue.

TRBV30	TRBJ2-3	CAWSSGTSESDTQYF
TRBV29-1	TRBJ2-1	CSVPRRNEQFF
TRBV5-1	TRBJ2-6	CASSLVSTGEYGANVLTF
TRBV28	TRBJ2-7	CASSSPESPYEQYF
TRBV29-1	TRBJ1-1	CSVVWGNTEAFF
TRBV7-9	TRBJ2-7	CASSLTYGQSYEQYF
TRBV7-2	TRBJ2-1	CASSNRDRVDEQFF
TRBV7-9	TRBJ1-1	CASSLMDRGLGTEAFF
TRBV7-2	TRBJ2-1	CASSPGWGAVEQFF
TRBV18	TRBJ2-7	CASSPGPGHEQYF
TRBV29-1	TRBJ1-2	CSVVRGGDGYTF
TRBV29-1	TRBJ2-5	CSVEGLQETQYF
TRBV5-1	TRBJ1-1	CASSLDRPNTEAFF
TRBV29-1	TRBJ1-1	CSVTTDVNTEAFF
TRBV29-1	TRBJ2-7	CSVEGPTSGRHEQYF
TRBV19	TRBJ2-7	CASSIAHRGARVGEQYF
TRBV4-1	TRBJ1-1	CASSPLGQLFTEAFF
TRBV20-1	TRBJ2-5	CSDRGVQETQYF
TRBV4-3	TRBJ1-5	CASSQDPNRDISQPQHF
TRBV29-1	TRBJ1-1	CSALQGGEGIEAFF
TRBV4-1	TRBJ2-1	CASSRVGADGYEQFF
TRBV20-1	TRBJ2-1	CSAILTETGSGKEQFF
TRBV9	TRBJ2-1	CASSPTGTRLRNEQFF